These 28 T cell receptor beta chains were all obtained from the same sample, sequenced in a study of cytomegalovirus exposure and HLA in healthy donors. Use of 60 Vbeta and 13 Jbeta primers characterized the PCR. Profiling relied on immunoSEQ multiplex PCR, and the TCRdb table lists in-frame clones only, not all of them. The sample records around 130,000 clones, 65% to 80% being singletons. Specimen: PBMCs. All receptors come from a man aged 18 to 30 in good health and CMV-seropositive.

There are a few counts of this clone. CDR3: CASSPGGRGDIQYF. The CDR3 DNA reads as TGCGCCAGCAGCCCCGGTGGTAGGGGTGACATTCAGTACTTC. This chain connects TRBV5-1 to TRBJ2-4, with TRBD1 as a possible D gene (5 bases). The germline V gene has CDR1 SGHRS and CDR2 YFSETQ. There are 14 residues in the CDR3. V was cut by 4 bases and J by 8 bases, with 16 bases left in between.

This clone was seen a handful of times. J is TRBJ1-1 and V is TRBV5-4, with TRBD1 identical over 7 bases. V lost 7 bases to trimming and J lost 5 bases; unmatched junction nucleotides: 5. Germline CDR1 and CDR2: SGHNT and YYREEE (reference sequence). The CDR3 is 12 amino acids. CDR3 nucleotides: TGTGCCAGCCGACAGGGAAGAACTGAAGCTTTCTTT. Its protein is CASRQGRTEAFF.

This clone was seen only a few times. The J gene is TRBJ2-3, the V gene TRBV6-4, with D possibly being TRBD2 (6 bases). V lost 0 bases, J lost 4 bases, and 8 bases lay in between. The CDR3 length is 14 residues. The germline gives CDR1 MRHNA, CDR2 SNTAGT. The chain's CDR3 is CASSDSRDPDTQYF. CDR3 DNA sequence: TGTGCCAGCAGTGACTCGCGGGACCCAGATACGCAGTATTTT.

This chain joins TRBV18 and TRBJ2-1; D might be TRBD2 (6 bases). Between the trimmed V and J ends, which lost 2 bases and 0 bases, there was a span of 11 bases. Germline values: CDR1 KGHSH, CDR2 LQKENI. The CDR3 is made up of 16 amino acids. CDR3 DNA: TGTGCCAGCTCACCATCACGGGGGAGCTCCTACAATGAGCAGTTCTTC. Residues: CASSPSRGSSYNEQFF.

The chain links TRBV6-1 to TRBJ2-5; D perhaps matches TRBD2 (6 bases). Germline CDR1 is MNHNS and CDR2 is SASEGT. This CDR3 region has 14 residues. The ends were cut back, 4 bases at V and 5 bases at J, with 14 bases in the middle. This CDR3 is CASSGTGGYETQYF. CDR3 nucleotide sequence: TGTGCCAGCAGTGGGACTGGGGGGTACGAGACCCAGTACTTC.

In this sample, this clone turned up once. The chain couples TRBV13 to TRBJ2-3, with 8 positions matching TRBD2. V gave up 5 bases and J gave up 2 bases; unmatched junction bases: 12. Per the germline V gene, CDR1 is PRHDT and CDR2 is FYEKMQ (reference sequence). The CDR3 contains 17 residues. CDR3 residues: CASSRRAGGPSTDTQYF. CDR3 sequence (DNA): TGTGCCAGCAGCAGACGTGCGGGGGGCCCTTCCACAGATACGCAGTATTTT.

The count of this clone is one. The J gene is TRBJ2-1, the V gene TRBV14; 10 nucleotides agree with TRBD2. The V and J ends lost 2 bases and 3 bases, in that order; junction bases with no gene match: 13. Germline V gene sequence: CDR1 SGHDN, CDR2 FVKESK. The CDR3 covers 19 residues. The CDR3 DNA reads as TGTGCCAGCAGCCAAAGCGGGGGGGCCTTTGTTTCCGACTACAATGAGCAGTTCTTC. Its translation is CASSQSGGAFVSDYNEQFF.

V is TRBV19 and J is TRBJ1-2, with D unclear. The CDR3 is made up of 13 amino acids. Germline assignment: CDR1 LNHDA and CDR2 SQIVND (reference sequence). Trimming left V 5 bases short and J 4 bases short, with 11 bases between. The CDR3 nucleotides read TGTGCCAGTAGTGAGGTCCGACGCTATGGCTACACCTTC. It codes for CASSEVRRYGYTF.

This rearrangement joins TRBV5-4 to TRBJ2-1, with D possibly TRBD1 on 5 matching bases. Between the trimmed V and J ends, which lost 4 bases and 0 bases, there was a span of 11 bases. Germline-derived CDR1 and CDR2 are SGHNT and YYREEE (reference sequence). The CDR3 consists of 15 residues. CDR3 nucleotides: TGTGCCAGCAGCCTTGACAGTAGCTCCTACAATGAGCAGTTCTTC. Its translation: CASSLDSSSYNEQFF.

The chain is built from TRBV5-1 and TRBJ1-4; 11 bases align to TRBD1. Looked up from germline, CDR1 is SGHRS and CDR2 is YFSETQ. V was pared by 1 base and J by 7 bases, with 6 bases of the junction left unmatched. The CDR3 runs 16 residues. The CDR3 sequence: CASSLSGQGASEKLFF. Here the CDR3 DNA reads TGCGCCAGCAGCTTGTCCGGACAGGGGGCGAGTGAAAAACTGTTTTTT.

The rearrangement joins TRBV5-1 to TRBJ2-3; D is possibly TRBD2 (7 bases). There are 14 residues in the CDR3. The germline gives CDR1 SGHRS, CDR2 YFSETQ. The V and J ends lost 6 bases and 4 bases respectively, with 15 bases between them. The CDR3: CASIEGGASDTQYF. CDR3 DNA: TGCGCCAGCATCGAGGGGGGGGCATCAGATACGCAGTATTTT.

CDR3 residues: CASSEWTTGYTF. The CDR3 nucleotides read TGTGCCAGCAGTGAATGGACAACTGGCTACACCTTC. The rearrangement joins TRBV25-1 to TRBJ1-2, with a weak D call TRBD1 (5 bases). Germline CDR1 reads MGHDK; CDR2 reads SYGVNS. Trimming removed 1 base from V and 7 bases from J, with 7 bases in between. This CDR3 region has 12 residues.

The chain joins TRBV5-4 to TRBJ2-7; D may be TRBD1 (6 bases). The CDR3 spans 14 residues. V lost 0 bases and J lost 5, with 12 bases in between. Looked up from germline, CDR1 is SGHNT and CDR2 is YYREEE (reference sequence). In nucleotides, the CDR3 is TGTGCCAGCAGCTTGGGTCAGGGGAATGACGAGCAGTACTTC. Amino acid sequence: CASSLGQGNDEQYF.

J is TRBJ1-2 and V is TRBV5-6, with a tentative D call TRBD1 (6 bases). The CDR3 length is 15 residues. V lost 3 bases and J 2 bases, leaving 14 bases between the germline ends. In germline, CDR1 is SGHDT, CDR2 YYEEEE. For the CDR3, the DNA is TGTGCCAGCAGCTCGGGCGGGGGGCTGAACTATGGCTACACCTTC. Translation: CASSSGGGLNYGYTF.

CDR3 DNA: TGTGCCAGCAGCGTAGAGGAACTAGCGGGAGGTTTATATGAGCAGTTCTTC. It translates to CASSVEELAGGLYEQFF. This chain uses TRBV9 with TRBJ2-1; 12 positions agree with TRBD2. V lost 0 bases and J lost 8; bases outside the gene matches: 9. CDR1 and CDR2 from the germline V gene are SGDLS and YYNGEE. This CDR3 spans 17 amino acids.

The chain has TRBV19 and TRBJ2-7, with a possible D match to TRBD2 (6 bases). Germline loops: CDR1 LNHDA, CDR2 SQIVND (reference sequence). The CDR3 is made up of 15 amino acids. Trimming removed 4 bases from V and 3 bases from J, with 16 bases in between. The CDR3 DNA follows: TGTGCCAGTAGTAAGGTCGGGACTGGCGGCTACGAGCAGTACTTC. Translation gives CASSKVGTGGYEQYF.

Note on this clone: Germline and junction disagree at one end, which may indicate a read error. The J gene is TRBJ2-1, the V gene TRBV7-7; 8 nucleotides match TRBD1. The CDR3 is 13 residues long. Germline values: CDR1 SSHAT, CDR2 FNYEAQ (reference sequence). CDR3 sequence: CASSHTGGNEQFF. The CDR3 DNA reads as TGTGCTAGCAGCCATACAGGGGGCAATGAGCAGTTCTTC.

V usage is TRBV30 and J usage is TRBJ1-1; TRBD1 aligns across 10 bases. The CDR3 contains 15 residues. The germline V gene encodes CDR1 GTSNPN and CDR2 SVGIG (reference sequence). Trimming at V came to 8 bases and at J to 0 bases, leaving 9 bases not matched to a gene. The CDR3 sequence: CAGPGTGDMNTEAFF. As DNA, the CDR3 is TGTGCCGGCCCCGGGACAGGGGACATGAACACTGAAGCTTTCTTT. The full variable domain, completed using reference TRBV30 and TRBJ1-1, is SQTIHQWPATLVQPVGSPLSLECTVEGTSNPNLYWYRQAAGRGLQLLFYSVGIGQISSEVPQNLSASRPQDRQFILSSKKLLLSDSGFYLCAGPGTGDMNTEAFFGQGTRLTVV.

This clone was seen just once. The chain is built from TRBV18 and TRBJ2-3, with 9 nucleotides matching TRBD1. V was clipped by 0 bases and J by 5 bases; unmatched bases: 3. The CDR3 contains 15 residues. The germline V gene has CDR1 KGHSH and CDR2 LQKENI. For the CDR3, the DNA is TGTGCCAGCTCACCACCGGGACAGGGAAGAGATACGCAGTATTTT. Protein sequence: CASSPPGQGRDTQYF.

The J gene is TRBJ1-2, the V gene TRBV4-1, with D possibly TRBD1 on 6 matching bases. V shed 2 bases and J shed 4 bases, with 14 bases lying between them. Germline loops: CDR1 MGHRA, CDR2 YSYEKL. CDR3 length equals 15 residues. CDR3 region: CASSQLDTGPYGYTF. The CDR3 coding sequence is TGCGCCAGCAGCCAACTAGACACAGGGCCCTATGGCTACACCTTC.

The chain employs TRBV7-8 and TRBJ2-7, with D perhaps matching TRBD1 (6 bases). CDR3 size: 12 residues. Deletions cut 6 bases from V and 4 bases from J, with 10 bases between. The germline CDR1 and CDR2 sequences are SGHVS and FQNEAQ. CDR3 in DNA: TGTGCCAGCAGGATGCAGGGGTACGAGCAGTACTTC. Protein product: CASRMQGYEQYF.

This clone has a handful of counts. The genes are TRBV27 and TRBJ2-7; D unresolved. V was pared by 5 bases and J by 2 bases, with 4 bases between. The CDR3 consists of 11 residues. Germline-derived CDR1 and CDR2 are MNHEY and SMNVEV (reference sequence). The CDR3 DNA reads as TGTGCCAGCAGTACTGCCTACGAGCAGTACTTC. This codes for CASSTAYEQYF.

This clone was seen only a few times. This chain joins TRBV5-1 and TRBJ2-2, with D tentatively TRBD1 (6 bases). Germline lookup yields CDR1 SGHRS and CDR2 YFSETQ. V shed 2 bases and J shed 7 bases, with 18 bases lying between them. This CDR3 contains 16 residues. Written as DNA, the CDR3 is TGCGCCAGCAGCTTTGAGGTGCAGGGGTTAGGCGGGGAGCTGTTTTTT. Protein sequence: CASSFEVQGLGGELFF.

The CDR3 bases are TGCGCCAGCAGCGACAGGGGCCGGAACACCGGGGAGCTGTTTTTT. Translated: CASSDRGRNTGELFF. The chain uses TRBV5-1 and TRBJ2-2; 8 bases match TRBD1. The V and J ends lost 4 bases and 1 base, in that order; junction bases with no gene match: 3. Germline lookup yields CDR1 SGHRS and CDR2 YFSETQ. This CDR3 comprises 15 residues.

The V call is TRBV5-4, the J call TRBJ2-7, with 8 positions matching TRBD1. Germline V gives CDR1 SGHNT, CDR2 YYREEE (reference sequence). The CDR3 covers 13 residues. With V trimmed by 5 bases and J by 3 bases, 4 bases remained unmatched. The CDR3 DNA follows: TGTGCCAGCAGGTCCGGACAGGGCTACGAGCAGTACTTC. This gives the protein CASRSGQGYEQYF.

CDR3 sequence reads: CASSDILAGVDTQYF. CDR3 sequence (DNA): TGTGCCAGCAGTGACATCCTAGCGGGGGTAGATACGCAGTATTTT. The chain carries TRBV6-4 and TRBJ2-3; TRBD2 aligns across 10 bases. CDR1 and CDR2 (germline): MRHNA, SNTAGT. After removal of 2 bases from V and 5 bases from J, the junction contained 4 bases not matched to a gene. The CDR3 length is 15 residues.

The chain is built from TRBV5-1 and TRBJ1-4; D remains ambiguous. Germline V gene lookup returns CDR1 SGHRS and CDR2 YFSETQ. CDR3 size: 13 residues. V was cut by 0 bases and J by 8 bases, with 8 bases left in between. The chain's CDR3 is CASSLEEAEKLFF. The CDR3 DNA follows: TGCGCCAGCAGCTTGGAGGAGGCGGAAAAACTGTTTTTT.

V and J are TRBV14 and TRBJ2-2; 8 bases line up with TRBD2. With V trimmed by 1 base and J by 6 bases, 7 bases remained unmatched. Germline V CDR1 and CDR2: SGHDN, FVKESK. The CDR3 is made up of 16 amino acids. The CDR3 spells CASSQVPRGVAGELFF. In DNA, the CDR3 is TGTGCCAGCAGCCAAGTTCCGCGGGGGGTGGCCGGGGAGCTGTTTTTT.